Included here is one TCR beta chain sequence, with context. These data come from a study of neurological immune-mediated disorders. Between the trimmed V and J ends, which lost 3 bases and 1 base, there was a span of 9 bases. Germline-derived CDR1 and CDR2 are DFQATT and SNEGSKA (reference sequence). The CDR3 sequence is 13 residues long. TCRdb ran MiXCR on the 5' RACE reads and lists one entry per CDR3 protein. The sample carries more than 50,000 distinct CDR3 sequences, about 3.5% recorded once. The V and J genes are TRBV20-1 and TRBJ1-1, with D uncertain. This receptor was taken from a woman aged 45-60 years with multiple sclerosis. The sample comprised PBMCs. Here the CDR3 DNA reads TGCAGTGCTAGTCGGGGAACGAACACTGAAGCTTTCTTT. Protein sequence: CSASRGTNTEAFF.